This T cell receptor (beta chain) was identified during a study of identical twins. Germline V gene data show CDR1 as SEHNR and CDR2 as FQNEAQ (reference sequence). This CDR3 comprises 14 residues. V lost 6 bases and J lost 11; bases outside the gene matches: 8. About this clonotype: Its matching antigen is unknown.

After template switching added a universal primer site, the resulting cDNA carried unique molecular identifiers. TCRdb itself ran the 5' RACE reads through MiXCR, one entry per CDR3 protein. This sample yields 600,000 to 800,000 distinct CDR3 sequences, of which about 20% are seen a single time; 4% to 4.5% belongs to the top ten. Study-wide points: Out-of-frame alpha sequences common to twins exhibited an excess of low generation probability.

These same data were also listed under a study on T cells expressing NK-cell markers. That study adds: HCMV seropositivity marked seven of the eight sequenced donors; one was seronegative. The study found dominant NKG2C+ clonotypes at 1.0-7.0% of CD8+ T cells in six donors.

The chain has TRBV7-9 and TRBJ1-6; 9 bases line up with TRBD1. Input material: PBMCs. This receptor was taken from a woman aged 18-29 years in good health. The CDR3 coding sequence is TGTGCCAGCAGTCTCGGACAGGGGCGCCCACCCCTCCACTTT. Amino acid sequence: CASSLGQGRPPLHF.